What follows are 32 T cell receptor beta chains derived from one specimen sequenced in a study of regulatory T cells in long-lasting Graves disease (dated by TCRdb to the early 2020s). The time point label on this specimen signifies: persistent/refractory GD, antithyroid drugs over 5 years with positive TRAb. For both TCR sequencing and RNA sequencing, RNA was extracted from PBMCs using TRIzol. Libraries were constructed by multiplex PCR. Sequencing took place on an Illumina HiSeq 4000. CDR3 regions were amplified by Arm-PCR with iRepertoire HTBI primers to construct TCR beta libraries. TCRdb trimmed public reads at Q25 via fastp, called clones via MiXCR and kept in-frame beta chains. Each entry merges the rows of one CDR3 protein and shows their most common DNA and genes. The table for this sample lists 650,000 to 700,000 distinct CDR3 sequences; 25% to 30% of them were counted only once. Around 42% of the sample is held by the ten biggest clonotypes.

Sample: peripheral blood mononuclear cells (PBMCs), taken when the disease was refractory, from a patient treated with antithyroid drugs. The receptors derive from a female donor with Graves disease.

The genes are TRBV5-4 and TRBJ2-5, with 9 bases lining up with TRBD1. CDR1 and CDR2 (germline): SGHNT, YYREEE (reference sequence). CDR3 size: 16 residues. V was pared by 2 bases and J by 3 bases, with 8 bases of the junction left unmatched. CDR3 nucleotide sequence: TGTGCCAGCAGCTTTTCCGGGACAGGGCGAGAAGAGACCCAGTACTTC. As protein: CASSFSGTGREETQYF. The full variable domain, in which reference TRBV5-4 and TRBJ2-5 provide the parts outside the CDR3, is ETGVTQSPTHLIKTRGQQVTLRCSSQSGHNTVSWYQQALGQGPQFIFQYYREEENGRGNFPPRFSGLQFPNYSSELNVNALELDDSALYLCASSFSGTGREETQYFGPGTRLLVL.

This clonotype occurred a few times. The DNA for the CDR3 is TGTGCCAGCAGTCCCCTTCGGGCTGAAGCTTTCTTT. Encoded protein: CASSPLRAEAFF. The genes are TRBV12-3 or TRBV12-4 and TRBJ1-1, with D unclear. CDR3 size: 12 residues. V was clipped by 5 bases and J by 6 bases, with 10 bases between them.

The V call is TRBV6-1, the J call TRBJ1-2; D remains ambiguous. The CDR3 length is 16 residues. V gave up 3 bases and J gave up 0 bases, with 14 bases separating them. Germline loops: CDR1 MNHNS, CDR2 SASEGT. CDR3 DNA: TGTGCCAGCAGTGACAGTTTTGCGGATACTAACTATGGCTACACCTTC. Translating it yields CASSDSFADTNYGYTF.

This chain uses TRBV27 with TRBJ2-6, with TRBD2 as a possible D gene (6 bases). The CDR3 runs 16 residues. V was trimmed by 5 bases and J by 1 base, leaving 12 bases between them. In germline, CDR1 is MNHEY, CDR2 SMNVEV (reference sequence). CDR3 in DNA: TGTGCCAGCAGTCCTTGGGGGGTTTCTGGGGCCAACGTCCTGACTTTC. Translating it yields CASSPWGVSGANVLTF.

The table lists this clonotype with a few counts. The chain has TRBV28 and TRBJ2-2; tentatively, D is TRBD1 or TRBD2 (5 bases each). CDR1 and CDR2 (germline): MDHEN, SYDVKM. Deletions cut 5 bases from V and 9 bases from J, with 16 bases between. CDR3 length: 14 residues. The CDR3 reads CASSPTGRPRELFF. CDR3 in DNA: TGTGCCAGCAGTCCTACGGGACGACCAAGGGAGCTGTTTTTT. Full variable domain (rest looked up from reference TRBV28 and TRBJ2-2): DVKVTQSSRYLVKRTGEKVFLECVQDMDHENMFWYRQDPGLGLRLIYFSYDVKMKEKGDIPEGYSVSREKKERFSLILESASTNQTSMYLCASSPTGRPRELFFGEGSRLTVL.

V gene TRBV30 combines with J gene TRBJ1-1; unclear D gene. This CDR3 contains 13 residues. Trimming left V 3 bases short and J 0 bases short, with 8 bases between. The germline V gene encodes CDR1 GTSNPN and CDR2 SVGIG (reference sequence). CDR3 bases: TGTGCCTGGAGAGGGCGGCTGAACACTGAAGCTTTCTTT. Its protein product is CAWRGRLNTEAFF.

This chain uses TRBV20-1 with TRBJ1-4, with a tentative D call TRBD1 (5 bases). The germline gives CDR1 DFQATT, CDR2 SNEGSKA (reference sequence). CDR3 length: 14 residues. Trimming removed 6 bases from V and 7 bases from J, with 18 bases in between. The CDR3 DNA follows: TGCAGTGCCCTTGGGTGGGGGTACGGTGAAAAACTGTTTTTT. It codes for CSALGWGYGEKLFF.

This clonotype was counted at least ten times. This rearrangement joins TRBV12-3 or TRBV12-4 to TRBJ2-2; 9 bases are shared with TRBD1. Germline trimming cut 6 bases from V and 5 bases from J; bases unmatched to any gene: 7. The CDR3 has 15 amino acids. The CDR3 loop is CASRNRDRETGELFF. For the CDR3, the DNA is TGTGCCAGCAGGAACCGGGACAGGGAGACCGGGGAGCTGTTTTTT.

This chain connects TRBV2 to TRBJ1-6; D gene uncertain. With 7 bases removed from V and 5 bases from J, the gap between germline ends came to 15 bases. The CDR3 has 15 amino acids. Germline V gene lookup returns CDR1 SNHLY and CDR2 FYNNEI. The CDR3 loop reads CASIGNSPNNSPLHF. Written as DNA, the CDR3 is TGTGCCAGCATAGGCAATAGCCCCAATAATTCACCCCTCCACTTT.

The chain joins TRBV2 to TRBJ2-2; D is unresolved. The CDR3 loop spans 13 amino acids. Germline CDR1 reads SNHLY; CDR2 reads FYNNEI. Trimming removed 6 bases at V and 4 bases at J, with 9 bases between. The CDR3 DNA reads as TGTGCCAGCAGGGCCTATGTCACCGGGGAGCTGTTTTTT. Translated: CASRAYVTGELFF.

This clonotype was seen more than once but under ten times. The chain is built from TRBV5-4 and TRBJ1-1; no clear D. The CDR3 contains 15 residues. Looked up from germline, CDR1 is SGHNT and CDR2 is YYREEE (reference sequence). The germline V and J ends were trimmed by 7 bases and 0 bases, with 16 bases remaining between them. The CDR3 nucleotides are TGTGCCAGCCCATCCTACCGTGAAATGAACACTGAAGCTTTCTTT. Amino acid sequence: CASPSYREMNTEAFF.

The gene calls are TRBV5-5 and TRBJ2-7; a possible D gene is TRBD2 (6 bases). Germline V CDR1 and CDR2: SGHKS, YYEKEE (reference sequence). The ends were cut back, 1 base at V and 2 bases at J, with 10 bases in the middle. CDR3 size: 14 residues. CDR3 in amino acids: CASSLWREPYEQYF. The CDR3 coding sequence is TGTGCCAGCAGCTTGTGGAGGGAACCCTACGAGCAGTACTTC. The full variable domain, rest sourced from reference TRBV5-5 and TRBJ2-7, is DAGVTQSPTHLIKTRGQQVTLRCSPISGHKSVSWYQQVLGQGPQFIFQYYEKEERGRGNFPDRFSARQFPNYSSELNVNALLLGDSALYLCASSLWREPYEQYFGPGTRLTVT.

The chain combines TRBV12-3 or TRBV12-4 with TRBJ1-2; weak D call: TRBD1 (5 bases). The V end was cut by 6 bases, the J end by 8 bases, with 13 bases between. The CDR3 runs 12 residues. CDR3 sequence (DNA): TGTGCCAGCAGGAGGGGCGCGAGCGGCTACACCTTC. It specifies CASRRGASGYTF.

The table lists this clonotype with many counts. V gene TRBV12-3 or TRBV12-4 combines with J gene TRBJ1-5; the D is unclear. Trimming stripped 6 bases from V and 2 bases from J, with 8 bases between. This CDR3 contains 13 residues. DNA of the CDR3: TGTGCCAGCAGCCTTTACGGCAATCAGCCCCAGCATTTT. The encoded protein is CASSLYGNQPQHF.

The CDR3 nucleotides are TGTGCCAGCAGCCGAGGTGGAGGACGCGATACGCAGTATTTT. It codes for CASSRGGGRDTQYF. The chain carries TRBV11-2 and TRBJ2-3; perhaps TRBD2 as D (5 bases). The CDR3 is 14 residues long. The V end was cut by 5 bases, the J end by 6 bases, with 15 bases between. Germline CDR1 reads SGHAT; CDR2 reads FQNNGV.

The genes are TRBV9 and TRBJ2-7; weak D call: TRBD2 (5 bases). CDR3 length: 14 residues. V was shortened by 0 bases and J by 2 bases, with 9 bases between the two germline ends. The germline CDR1 and CDR2 sequences are SGDLS and YYNGEE. Written as DNA, the CDR3 is TGTGCCAGCAGCGTAGGACTAAATACCTACGAGCAGTACTTC. Translated: CASSVGLNTYEQYF.

This clonotype has at least ten counts. The V call is TRBV28, the J call TRBJ1-1; no clear D. This CDR3 comprises 14 residues. Germline V gene sequence: CDR1 MDHEN, CDR2 SYDVKM. V was shortened by 3 bases and J by 3 bases, with 11 bases between the two germline ends. This CDR3 reads CASSFWAVDTEAFF. The CDR3 DNA reads TGTGCCAGCAGTTTCTGGGCGGTGGACACTGAAGCTTTCTTT.

About this clonotype: The germline gene is not matched at one end of the junction; a read error may be the cause. V usage is TRBV7-3 and J usage is TRBJ2-2; a weak D match, TRBD2 (6 bases). Germline loops: CDR1 SGHTA, CDR2 FQGTGA. This CDR3 is 17 amino acids long. This chain's CDR3 is CANSLTAFGGTTGELFF. CDR3 nucleotides: TGTGCCAACAGCTTAACCGCGTTTGGCGGGACCACCGGGGAGCTGTTTTTT. Based on the CDR3 plus reference TRBV7-3 and TRBJ2-2, the full variable domain is GAGVSQTPSNKVTEKGKYVELRCDPISGHTALYWYRQSLGQGPEFLIYFQGTGAADDSGLPNDRFFAVRPEGSVSTLKIQRTERGDSAVYLCANSLTAFGGTTGELFFGEGSRLTVL.

In regard to this clonotype: An end of the junction differs from the germline gene, which may be a read error. The rearrangement uses TRBV12-3 or TRBV12-4 and TRBJ1-1, with no clear D. The CDR3 length is 12 residues. The CDR3 sequence is CASSSQPIEVFF. CDR3 bases: TGTGCCAGCAGTTCACAGCCCATTGAAGTTTTCTTT.

This clonotype was observed many times. This chain connects TRBV28 to TRBJ2-5, with D possibly TRBD1 on 5 matching bases. This CDR3 contains 14 residues. Trimming cost V 6 bases and J 1 base, with 12 bases left between them. CDR1 and CDR2 from the germline V gene are MDHEN and SYDVKM. The CDR3 sequence: CASRYRRSQETQYF. The DNA of the CDR3 is TGTGCCAGCAGGTACAGGAGATCCCAAGAGACCCAGTACTTC.

The table lists this clonotype with many counts. The rearrangement uses TRBV2 and TRBJ1-5; D is possibly TRBD1 (5 bases). Between the trimmed V and J ends, which lost 2 bases and 3 bases, there was a span of 14 bases. The CDR3 covers 16 residues. Germline CDR1 SNHLY, CDR2 FYNNEI. CDR3: CASSELGRPVNQPQHF. DNA for the CDR3: TGTGCCAGCAGTGAATTGGGGCGGCCGGTCAATCAGCCCCAGCATTTT.

This chain links TRBV6-1 with TRBJ2-1, with 11 bases lining up with TRBD2. Per the germline V gene, CDR1 is MNHNS and CDR2 is SASEGT. Trimming cost V 6 bases and J 7 bases; bases outside gene matches: 11. The CDR3 extends over 16 amino acids. The CDR3 reads CASSLASGRIGNEQFF. Written as DNA, the CDR3 is TGTGCCAGCAGCCTGGCTAGCGGGAGGATTGGGAATGAGCAGTTCTTC.

The chain uses TRBV5-5 and TRBJ1-1, with D uncertain. CDR1 is SGHKS and CDR2 is YYEKEE in the germline V gene (reference sequence). CDR3 length equals 16 residues. V was pared by 4 bases and J by 0 bases, with 16 bases between. CDR3 amino acids: CASSPRRVQMNTEAFF. CDR3 coding DNA: TGTGCCAGCAGCCCGAGAAGGGTGCAGATGAACACTGAAGCTTTCTTT.

This clonotype was recorded many times. This chain joins TRBV2 and TRBJ2-7, with D possibly being TRBD2 (6 bases). The length of the CDR3 is 13 residues. V shed 7 bases and J shed 3 bases, with 13 bases lying between them. Germline CDR1 SNHLY, CDR2 FYNNEI. The CDR3 here is CASTGGLIYEQYF. The CDR3 DNA is TGTGCCAGCACCGGGGGACTGATCTACGAGCAGTACTTC.

This clonotype occurred many times. V usage is TRBV7-9 and J usage is TRBJ2-7, with D possibly matching TRBD1 (5 bases). Per the germline V gene, CDR1 is SEHNR and CDR2 is FQNEAQ (reference sequence). V was trimmed by 3 bases and J by 4 bases, leaving 10 bases between them. The CDR3 sequence is 13 residues long. Written as DNA, the CDR3 is TGTGCCAGCAGCTTGAACCAGGGTTACGAGCAGTACTTC. Amino acid sequence: CASSLNQGYEQYF. The whole variable domain, remainder taken from reference TRBV7-9 and TRBJ2-7, is DTGVSQNPRHKITKRGQNVTFRCDPISEHNRLYWYRQTLGQGPEFLTYFQNEAQLEKSRLLSDRFSAERPKGSFSTLEIQRTEQGDSAMYLCASSLNQGYEQYFGPGTRLTVT.

A remark on this clonotype: A much larger clonotype is one base distant, so this may be a read error. This rearrangement joins TRBV6-1 to TRBJ2-5; no clear D gene. The CDR3 consists of 13 residues. The germline CDR1 and CDR2 sequences are MNHNS and SASEGT. Trimming removed 8 bases at V and 3 bases at J, with 13 bases between. CDR3 sequence: CASSPLSEETQYF. The CDR3, as DNA: TGTGCCAGCTCACCACTTTCCGAAGAGACCCAGTACTTC.

The sample holds one count of this clonotype. V and J are TRBV19 and TRBJ1-4; D is unclear. Trimming removed 5 bases from V and 3 bases from J, with 16 bases in between. CDR3 length: 16 residues. CDR1 is LNHDA and CDR2 is SQIVND in the germline V gene (reference sequence). DNA of the CDR3: TGTGCCAGTAGTCCCCGGGCGGCCTCCGCTAATGAAAAACTGTTTTTT. This sequence encodes CASSPRAASANEKLFF.

The table lists this clonotype with many counts. J is TRBJ2-7 and V is TRBV11-2, with D maybe TRBD1 (6 bases). From germline, CDR1 is SGHAT and CDR2 FQNNGV. V shed 5 bases and J shed 0 bases, with 14 bases lying between them. This CDR3 has 15 residues. The CDR3 is CASSPAGDTSYEQYF. CDR3 in DNA: TGTGCCAGCAGCCCGGCCGGGGACACCTCCTACGAGCAGTACTTC.

The sample holds a few counts of this clonotype. The genes are TRBV6-1 and TRBJ2-5; no definite D call. Trimming shortened V by 6 bases and J by 0 bases, and 11 bases separated the two germline ends. Per the germline V gene, CDR1 is MNHNS and CDR2 is SASEGT. This CDR3 is 14 amino acids long. Written as DNA, the CDR3 is TGTGCCAGCAGCGATGTGAAGAACCAAGAGACCCAGTACTTC. It specifies CASSDVKNQETQYF.

The chain recombines TRBV7-9 with TRBJ1-5; 7 nucleotides align to TRBD1. The CDR3 has 12 residues. The germline gives CDR1 SEHNR, CDR2 FQNEAQ (reference sequence). V shed 5 bases, J shed 11 bases, and the junction held 6 bases outside the gene matches. The CDR3 loop reads CASSADREAQHF. CDR3 nucleotides: TGTGCCAGCAGCGCAGACAGGGAGGCCCAGCATTTT.

The CDR3 loop is CASSPSDRGRRYEQYF. CDR3 bases: TGTGCCAGCAGTCCTAGCGACAGGGGGCGCCGATACGAGCAGTACTTC. The chain employs TRBV12-3 or TRBV12-4 and TRBJ2-7, with 10 bases matching TRBD1. V shed 5 bases, J shed 4 bases, and the junction held 11 bases outside the gene matches. This CDR3 spans 16 amino acids.

This clonotype was picked up a small number of times. The genes are TRBV7-9 and TRBJ1-1; D call uncertain. Looked up from germline, CDR1 is SEHNR and CDR2 is FQNEAQ (reference sequence). Deletions cut 5 bases from V and 3 bases from J, with 10 bases between. The CDR3 runs to 13 residues. CDR3 DNA: TGTGCCAGCAGCACAAAACCGGACACTGAAGCTTTCTTT. As protein: CASSTKPDTEAFF. The whole variable domain, filled in from reference TRBV7-9 and TRBJ1-1, reads DTGVSQNPRHKITKRGQNVTFRCDPISEHNRLYWYRQTLGQGPEFLTYFQNEAQLEKSRLLSDRFSAERPKGSFSTLEIQRTEQGDSAMYLCASSTKPDTEAFFGQGTRLTVV.